The entry below describes one T cell receptor (beta chain). Its antigen remains unidentified. Time point here: week 23, last vaccination. Vaccinated patients received 300 ug of mutant IDH1 20-mer peptide per dose, with topical imiquimod. Profiling relied on immunoSEQ multiplex PCR, and the TCRdb table lists in-frame clones only, not all of them. The data contain tens of thousands of clones, about 85% of them singletons. The data are from a study of a mutant IDH1 vaccine in newly diagnosed glioma. The wider study: Vaccination started 4-6 weeks after radiotherapy alone, or with temozolomide cycles. Treated patients were approximately 62% male, approximately 40% female, mean age about 41 years. Whole-study results and caveats: Pseudoprogression apparently lacked any relation to changes in top peripheral T cell clonotypes.

The specimen comprised PBMCs, sampled from a glioma patient whose treatment included an IDH1 peptide vaccine. The sequence was collected from a woman in her fifties or sixties with glioma.

The CDR3 region has the DNA TGTGCCAGCAGTTACTCAAATGAGCAGTTCTTC. Translation: CASSYSNEQFF. The chain uses TRBV6-6 and TRBJ2-1; no clear D. This CDR3 region has 11 residues. Germline CDR1 MNHNY, CDR2 SVGAGI (reference sequence). V lost 0 bases and J 7 bases, leaving 1 base between the germline ends.